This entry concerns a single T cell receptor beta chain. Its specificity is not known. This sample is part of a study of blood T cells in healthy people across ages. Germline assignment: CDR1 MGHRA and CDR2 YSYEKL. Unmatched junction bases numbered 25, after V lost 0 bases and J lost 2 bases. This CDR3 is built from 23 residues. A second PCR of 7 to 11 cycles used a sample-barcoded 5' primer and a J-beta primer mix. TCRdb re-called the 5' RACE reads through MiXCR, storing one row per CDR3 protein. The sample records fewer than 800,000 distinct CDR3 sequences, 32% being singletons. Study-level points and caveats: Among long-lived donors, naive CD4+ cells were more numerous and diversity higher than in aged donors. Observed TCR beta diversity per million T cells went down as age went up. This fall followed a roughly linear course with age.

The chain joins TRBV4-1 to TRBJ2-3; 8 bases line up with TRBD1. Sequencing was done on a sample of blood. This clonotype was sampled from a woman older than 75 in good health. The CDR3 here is CASSQDRERVLPGPGQDTDTQYF. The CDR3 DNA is TGCGCCAGCAGCCAAGATCGCGAAAGGGTGCTTCCTGGGCCGGGACAGGACACAGATACGCAGTATTTT.